This TCR beta chain was documented in a study of blood T cell repertoires in COVID-19. On the study more broadly: There were acute and convalescent COVID-19 samples, and they came from the United States, Italy and Spain. T cells, B-cell-depleted T cells, or PBMCs supplied cDNA or gDNA.

The CDR3 runs to 13 residues. V was cut by 2 bases and J by 8 bases, with 11 bases left in between. The germline V gene has CDR1 MNHNS and CDR2 SASEGT. This clone was detected only once. Cohort allocation depended upon clinical history that participants reported. Resolution of symptoms, clearance, or two negative PCRs was present in recovered Cohort 3 donors. Assay: immunoSEQ multiplex PCR; the TCRdb copy retains only in-frame clones and omits some. The sample holds about 330,000 clones, 80% to 90% seen once. The sequenced material came from PBMCs or T cells enriched from blood (not recorded which). This chain connects TRBV6-1 to TRBJ2-3, with D unresolved. The source is a man aged 30 to 45 who had recovered from COVID-19. CDR3 residues: CASSESPESTQYF. The CDR3 nucleotides are TGTGCCAGCAGTGAATCGCCCGAGTCTACGCAGTATTTT.